What follows are 15 T cell receptor beta chains derived from one specimen sequenced in a study of beta chain features in type 1 diabetes. Expressed TCRB transcripts got sequenced, as all isolated RNA was reverse transcribed. The repertoire was sequenced with immunoSEQ multiplex PCR; TCRdb's copy has only in-frame clones and lacks some. The sample lists about 340,000 clones; approximately 13% were seen once. These receptors have no identified antigens. Study-wide results and caveats: Shorter TCRB CDR3s, moderately but significantly so, were found in Type 1 diabetes patients in all four CD4+ subsets.

Sequencing was performed on naive CD4+ T cells from blood. Receptors originate from a woman between 18 and 30 years old with type 1 diabetes.

There are a few counts of this clone. The genes are TRBV10-3 and TRBJ2-6, with 7 bases matching TRBD1. V was pared by 6 bases and J by 0 bases, with 8 bases of the junction left unmatched. This CDR3 comprises 17 residues. Germline V gives CDR1 ENHRY, CDR2 SYGVKD. The CDR3 nucleotides read TGTGCCATCAGGCGACAGGGTCATCTCTCTGGGGCCAACGTCCTGACTTTC. Translated, it gives CAIRRQGHLSGANVLTF.

This clone was observed a handful of times. This chain joins TRBV30 and TRBJ1-1, with a possible D match to TRBD1 (5 bases). The V and J ends lost 1 base and 12 bases respectively, with 21 bases between them. Germline lookup yields CDR1 GTSNPN and CDR2 SVGIG (reference sequence). This CDR3 comprises 14 residues. The CDR3 is CAWSDRTVSPQSFF. The CDR3 nucleotides are TGTGCCTGGAGTGACAGGACGGTCTCCCCCCAATCTTTCTTT.

The chain has TRBV7-8 and TRBJ1-3, with a weak D call TRBD1 (5 bases). Deletions cut 5 bases from V and 4 bases from J, with 6 bases between. Looked up from germline, CDR1 is SGHVS and CDR2 is FQNEAQ. CDR3 length: 12 amino acids. The CDR3 protein is CASSRQGNTIYF. The CDR3 DNA is TGTGCCAGCAGCAGACAGGGAAACACCATATATTTT.

This clone was counted between two and nine times. This sequence joins TRBV5-1 and TRBJ2-2, with TRBD2 matching 7 bases. Trimming removed 0 bases from V and 3 bases from J; junction bases left unmatched: 8. Germline V gives CDR1 SGHRS, CDR2 YFSETQ. This CDR3 contains 17 residues. CDR3 in amino acids: CASSLVPSGTYTGELFF. In DNA, the CDR3 is TGCGCCAGCAGCTTGGTACCTAGCGGCACCTACACCGGGGAGCTGTTTTTT.

This clone was picked up a small number of times. This chain uses TRBV11-2 with TRBJ2-7; unclear D gene. The length of the CDR3 is 13 residues. CDR1 SGHAT and CDR2 FQNNGV come from the germline V gene. Trimming cost V 4 bases and J 3 bases, with 10 bases left between them. The CDR3 is CASSSSLHYEQYV. DNA of the CDR3: TGTGCCAGCAGCTCTTCCCTACACTACGAGCAGTACGTC.

This rearrangement joins TRBV18 to TRBJ2-1, with D unresolved. The CDR3 is made up of 15 amino acids. Germline V gene lookup returns CDR1 KGHSH and CDR2 LQKENI. V was clipped by 3 bases and J by 6 bases, with 15 bases between them. CDR3 DNA: TGTGCCAGCTCACCTCCGGGTACGGTGCTCAATGAGCAGTTCTTC. Translating it yields CASSPPGTVLNEQFF. Together with reference TRBV18 and TRBJ2-1, the CDR3 gives the full variable domain: NAGVMQNPRHLVRRRGQEARLRCSPMKGHSHVYWYRQLPEEGLKFMVYLQKENIIDESGMPKERFSAEFPKEGPSILRIQQVVRGDSAAYFCASSPPGTVLNEQFFGPGTRLTVL.

This clone has a handful of counts. This chain connects TRBV7-9 to TRBJ1-1; D possibly corresponds to TRBD1 (6 bases). The V and J ends lost 0 bases and 8 bases respectively, with 16 bases between them. The germline gives CDR1 SEHNR, CDR2 FQNEAQ (reference sequence). This CDR3 is built from 15 residues. The DNA for the CDR3 is TGTGCCAGCAGCTTAGCAATAACTTACAGGGAGGAAGCTTTCTTT. It is translated as CASSLAITYREEAFF.

The V and J genes are TRBV30 and TRBJ1-1; 10 nucleotides agree with TRBD1. The V segment lost 5 bases and the J segment 3 bases; nucleotides outside the gene matches: 9. Germline V gene data show CDR1 as GTSNPN and CDR2 as SVGIG (reference sequence). The CDR3 totals 15 residues. The CDR3 is CAWAHLTGGDTEAFF. The CDR3 nucleotides read TGTGCCTGGGCCCATTTGACAGGGGGCGACACTGAAGCTTTCTTT.

The CDR3 here is CASSQEPSGRSYNEQFF. Written as DNA, the CDR3 is TGCGCCAGCAGCCAAGAACCTAGCGGGAGGTCCTACAATGAGCAGTTCTTC. V usage is TRBV4-1 and J usage is TRBJ2-1, with TRBD2 matching 11 bases. The CDR3 extends over 17 amino acids. Unmatched junction bases numbered 2, after V lost 0 bases and J lost 1 base. The germline V gene encodes CDR1 MGHRA and CDR2 YSYEKL.

This clone was counted between two and nine times. The CDR3 protein is CAVGTSGSNEQFF. CDR3 bases: TGTGCCGTCGGGACTAGCGGGAGCAATGAGCAGTTCTTC. The gene calls are TRBV30 and TRBJ2-1; 14 nucleotides line up with TRBD2. Per the germline V gene, CDR1 is GTSNPN and CDR2 is SVGIG (reference sequence). V lost 8 bases to trimming and J lost 6 bases; unmatched junction nucleotides: 3. The CDR3 extends over 13 amino acids.

CDR3 DNA: TGTGCCAGCAACTCAAACGTGGACTCCCAGTACTTC. It specifies CASNSNVDSQYF. The chain couples TRBV28 to TRBJ2-4, with D possibly matching TRBD2 (5 bases). This CDR3 region has 12 residues. CDR1 and CDR2 from the germline V gene are MDHEN and SYDVKM. V gave up 7 bases and J gave up 13 bases, with 17 bases separating them.

This clone turned up a few times. CDR3 amino acids: CASSLALAGSQETQYF. CDR3 DNA: TGCGCCAGCAGCTTGGCCTTAGCGGGGAGCCAAGAGACCCAGTACTTC. The genes are TRBV5-1 and TRBJ2-5; 8 bases fit TRBD2. Looked up from germline, CDR1 is SGHRS and CDR2 is YFSETQ. V trimming: 0 bases; J trimming: 1 base; junction bases outside the gene matches: 5. CDR3 length equals 16 residues.

The J gene is TRBJ2-6, the V gene TRBV30, with a weak D call TRBD2 (5 bases). The CDR3 sequence is 11 residues long. Germline CDR1 GTSNPN, CDR2 SVGIG (reference sequence). The CDR3 DNA follows: TGTTTGGGAGCTGGGGCCAACGTCCTGACTTTC. Protein: CLGAGANVLTF.

Only a few counts were recorded for this clone. The gene calls are TRBV7-9 and TRBJ2-1; D perhaps matches TRBD1 (6 bases). The ends were cut back, 5 bases at V and 1 base at J, with 12 bases in the middle. The CDR3 sequence is 15 residues long. The germline gives CDR1 SEHNR, CDR2 FQNEAQ (reference sequence). CDR3 residues: CASSPQGTSYNEQFF. CDR3 bases: TGTGCCAGCAGCCCACAGGGAACTTCCTACAATGAGCAGTTCTTC.

The gene calls are TRBV19 and TRBJ2-7; D may correspond to TRBD1 or TRBD2 (5 bases each). CDR3 length equals 13 residues. Germline V gene sequence: CDR1 LNHDA, CDR2 SQIVND (reference sequence). V dropped 4 bases and J dropped 3 bases, with 10 bases sitting between them. CDR3 residues: CASSKGTDYEQYV. The CDR3 DNA follows: TGTGCCAGTAGTAAGGGGACGGACTACGAGCAGTACGTC.